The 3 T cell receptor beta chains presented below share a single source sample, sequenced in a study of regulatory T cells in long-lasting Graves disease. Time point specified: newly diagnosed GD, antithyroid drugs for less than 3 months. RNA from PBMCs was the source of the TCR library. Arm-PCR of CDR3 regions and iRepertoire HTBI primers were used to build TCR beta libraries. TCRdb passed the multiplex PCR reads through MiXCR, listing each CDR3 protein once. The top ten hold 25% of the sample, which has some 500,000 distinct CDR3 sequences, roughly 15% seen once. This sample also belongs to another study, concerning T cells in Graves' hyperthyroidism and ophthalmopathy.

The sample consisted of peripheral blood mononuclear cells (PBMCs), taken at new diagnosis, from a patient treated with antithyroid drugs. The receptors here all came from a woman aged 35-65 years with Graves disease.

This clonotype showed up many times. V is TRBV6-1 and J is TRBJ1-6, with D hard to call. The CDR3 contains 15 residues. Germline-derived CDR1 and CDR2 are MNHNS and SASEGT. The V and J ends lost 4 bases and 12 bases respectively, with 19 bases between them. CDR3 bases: TGTGCCAGCAGTGCGGTTCCGGGAACTGTGGGACCCCTCCACTTT. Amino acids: CASSAVPGTVGPLHF.

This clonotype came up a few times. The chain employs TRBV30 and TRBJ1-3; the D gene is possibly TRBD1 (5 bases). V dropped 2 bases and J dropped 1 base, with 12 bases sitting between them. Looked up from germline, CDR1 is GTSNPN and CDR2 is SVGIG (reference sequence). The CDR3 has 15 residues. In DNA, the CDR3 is TGTGCCTGGAGTCGTCGTGGGGGGTCTGGAAACACCATATATTTT. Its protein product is CAWSRRGGSGNTIYF.

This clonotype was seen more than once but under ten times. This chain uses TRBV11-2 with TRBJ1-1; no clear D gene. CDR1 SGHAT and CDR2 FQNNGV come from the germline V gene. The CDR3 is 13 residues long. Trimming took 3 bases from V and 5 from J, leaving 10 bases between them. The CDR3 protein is CASSLSLRTEAFF. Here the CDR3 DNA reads TGTGCCAGCAGCTTGAGTTTGAGAACTGAAGCTTTCTTT.